This TCR beta chain emerged from a study of vaccination effects on CD4 cells after COVID-19. Following an approximately 11-day culture, CD4+ T cells were purified. Participants completed two doses of the BNT162b2 or mRNA-1273 vaccine. Study-level results: Small numbers of convalescent patients limited the study. It also lacked early post-infection timepoints.

Germline V CDR1 and CDR2: SGHNT, YYREEE (reference sequence). The CDR3 runs 14 residues. The V end lost 6 bases, the J end lost 4 bases, and 17 bases lay between the germline ends. Repertoires were generated with immunoSEQ multiplex PCR, while TCRdb's copy carries only in-frame clones and drops some. The data show roughly 45,000 clones, 55% to 85% seen once. Note on this clone: Its antigen is as yet unknown.

The TCR sequence derives from a human donor who received a COVID-19 vaccine. Specimen: CD4+ T cells from PBMCs cultured without peptide, collected after COVID-19 vaccination. The rearrangement links TRBV5-4 to TRBJ2-7; the D gene is possibly TRBD1 (7 bases). This CDR3 reads CASTPRGQNYEQYF. The CDR3 DNA reads as TGTGCCAGCACCCCGCGGGGACAGAATTACGAGCAGTACTTC.